Shown below are 22 T cell receptor beta chains from a single sample sequenced in a study of T cell responses to AZD1222 COVID-19 vaccine. The data were produced by immunoSEQ multiplex PCR, yet TCRdb's version contains in-frame clones alone and is incomplete. The sample lists some 150,000 clones; 90% to 95% were seen once. Sequenced material: peripheral blood, taken on day 0 of AZD1222 vaccination. The receptors were sampled from an adult in good health.

The CDR3 nucleotides read TGTGCCTGGGATACAAAAGCCAAAAACATTCAGTACTTC. It yields the protein CAWDTKAKNIQYF. This sequence joins TRBV30 and TRBJ2-4, with unresolved D. Trimming removed 5 bases at V and 0 bases at J, with 8 bases between. The CDR3 totals 13 residues. Germline values: CDR1 GTSNPN, CDR2 SVGIG (reference sequence).

The CDR3 loop is CAWSRDNQPQHF. In DNA, the CDR3 is TGTGCCTGGAGTCGGGACAATCAGCCCCAGCATTTT. The chain has TRBV30 and TRBJ1-5; D gene unclear. CDR1 is GTSNPN and CDR2 is SVGIG in the germline V gene (reference sequence). V was clipped by 2 bases and J by 3 bases, with 5 bases between them. This CDR3 is 12 amino acids long.

The genes are TRBV5-4 and TRBJ2-3, with no clear D. V was shortened by 2 bases and J by 3 bases, with 13 bases between the two germline ends. The germline V gene encodes CDR1 SGHNT and CDR2 YYREEE (reference sequence). The CDR3 contains 15 residues. DNA for the CDR3: TGTGCCAGCAGCTTAGCTGCTGGGTTGACAGATACGCAGTATTTT. Amino acids: CASSLAAGLTDTQYF.

This clone was detected only once. This chain joins TRBV4-1 and TRBJ1-6, with 9 bases aligning to TRBD1. The V and J ends lost 0 bases and 9 bases, in that order; junction bases with no gene match: 6. Germline lookup yields CDR1 MGHRA and CDR2 YSYEKL. The CDR3 sequence is 16 residues long. CDR3 coding DNA: TGCGCCAGCAGCCAAGATGGGGGACAGGGCGTTTCACCCCTCCACTTT. Translation gives CASSQDGGQGVSPLHF.

This clone has just one count. The V call is TRBV28, the J call TRBJ2-6, with D tentatively TRBD1 or TRBD2 (5 bases each). The germline V and J ends were trimmed by 9 bases and 2 bases, with 20 bases remaining between them. This CDR3 spans 17 amino acids. Per germline, CDR1 MDHEN and CDR2 SYDVKM. CDR3 DNA: TGTGCCAGTCAGGAGCCAGGGAGACTTACTGGGGCCAACGTCCTGACTTTC. Translation: CASQEPGRLTGANVLTF.

The chain links TRBV20-1 to TRBJ1-2; D is ambiguous. Between the trimmed V and J ends, which lost 3 bases and 4 bases, there was a span of 15 bases. The CDR3 spans 14 residues. Germline V gene data show CDR1 as DFQATT and CDR2 as SNEGSKA (reference sequence). The CDR3 sequence is CSASVLALSYGYTF. As DNA, the CDR3 is TGCAGTGCTAGTGTTTTAGCCCTCTCCTATGGCTACACCTTC.

The rearrangement uses TRBV6-5 and TRBJ1-1; the match to TRBD1 covers 8 bases. Germline V gene sequence: CDR1 MNHEY, CDR2 SVGAGI. J gave up 5 bases and V 8 bases, and 7 bases lay outside the gene matches. This CDR3 has 13 residues. The CDR3 loop is CASRDRGKTEAFF. The DNA for the CDR3 is TGTGCCAGCCGAGACAGGGGAAAGACTGAAGCTTTCTTT.

This chain uses TRBV6-6 with TRBJ1-6; 10 positions match TRBD1. The J segment lost 6 bases and the V segment lost 5 bases, leaving 10 bases of the junction unmatched. CDR3 length equals 17 residues. Germline V gives CDR1 MNHNY, CDR2 SVGAGI (reference sequence). The CDR3 loop is CASSRGTGAGGNSPLHF. The CDR3 nucleotides read TGTGCCAGCAGTCGCGGGACAGGGGCCGGGGGTAATTCACCCCTCCACTTT.

V usage is TRBV20-1 and J usage is TRBJ1-5; 10 bases are shared with TRBD1. The CDR3 covers 18 residues. Germline V gives CDR1 DFQATT, CDR2 SNEGSKA (reference sequence). The junction had 11 bases not matched to a gene; V was cut back by 3 bases and J by 0 bases. This CDR3 reads CSASNGTGEHYSNQPQHF. Written as DNA, the CDR3 is TGCAGTGCTAGTAACGGGACAGGGGAACACTATAGCAATCAGCCCCAGCATTTT.

The chain carries TRBV2 and TRBJ1-1; 8 bases map to TRBD1. CDR1 SNHLY and CDR2 FYNNEI come from the germline V gene. Trimming removed 8 bases from V and 1 base from J; junction bases left unmatched: 9. This CDR3 is built from 15 residues. For the CDR3, the DNA is TGTGCCAGCGGCGGGACAGGTAATAGGAACACTGAAGCTTTCTTT. Its translation is CASGGTGNRNTEAFF.

The chain has TRBV11-2 and TRBJ2-7, with a weak D call TRBD1 (5 bases). V was clipped by 5 bases and J by 3 bases, with 17 bases between them. This CDR3 contains 15 residues. Per germline, CDR1 SGHAT and CDR2 FQNNGV. The CDR3 region is CASSRTVDRYYEQYF. Here the CDR3 DNA reads TGTGCCAGCAGCCGTACGGTCGACAGATACTACGAGCAGTACTTC.

The chain employs TRBV27 and TRBJ2-2; D uncertain. This CDR3 comprises 13 residues. V lost 6 bases to trimming and J lost 7 bases, with 12 bases between them. Per germline, CDR1 MNHEY and CDR2 SMNVEV (reference sequence). CDR3 bases: TGTGCCAGCAGCCACAAAAAGAACGGGGAGCTGTTTTTT. This translates into CASSHKKNGELFF.

This sequence joins TRBV24-1 and TRBJ2-1, with 10 bases lining up with TRBD2. Germline V gene lookup returns CDR1 KGHDR and CDR2 SFDVKD. Germline trimming cut 4 bases from V and 7 bases from J; bases unmatched to any gene: 9. This CDR3 has 16 amino acids. CDR3 protein: CATSDRAGGPGNEQFF. The CDR3 DNA reads TGTGCCACCAGTGACCGAGCGGGAGGGCCGGGTAATGAGCAGTTCTTC.

The chain has TRBV5-4 and TRBJ1-2, with 10 bases matching TRBD1. Looked up from germline, CDR1 is SGHNT and CDR2 is YYREEE (reference sequence). The CDR3 totals 15 residues. V lost 0 bases and J lost 2; bases outside the gene matches: 1. The chain's CDR3 is CASSLGGQGNYGYTF. DNA of the CDR3: TGTGCCAGCAGCTTGGGGGGACAGGGGAACTATGGCTACACCTTC.

The chain uses TRBV3-1 (or the pseudogene TRBV3-2) and TRBJ2-1; no clear D gene. The CDR3 runs to 15 residues. Germline V gene lookup returns CDR1 LGHDT and CDR2 YNNKEL (reference sequence). With 4 bases removed from V and 1 base from J, the gap between germline ends came to 11 bases. In DNA, the CDR3 is TGTGCCAGCAGCCTTTACGAGAGGTCCTACAATGAGCAGTTCTTC. Protein: CASSLYERSYNEQFF.

J is TRBJ2-1 and V is TRBV20-1; D perhaps matches TRBD1 (6 bases). V was clipped by 5 bases and J by 7 bases, with 9 bases between them. The CDR3 covers 11 residues. Germline V gene sequence: CDR1 DFQATT, CDR2 SNEGSKA (reference sequence). The DNA of the CDR3 is TGCAGTGCTCTAGGGGGAAATGAGCAGTTCTTC. Translation gives CSALGGNEQFF.

The chain has TRBV12-3 or TRBV12-4 and TRBJ2-7, with TRBD2 matching over 7 bases. The J segment lost 6 bases and the V segment lost 6 bases, leaving 8 bases of the junction unmatched. The CDR3 is 13 amino acids. CDR3 in amino acids: CASRDLGRPEQYF. In DNA, the CDR3 is TGTGCCAGCAGAGACCTCGGGAGGCCCGAGCAGTACTTC.

The V gene is TRBV2, the J gene TRBJ2-2, with D hard to call. The CDR3 is 14 amino acids. Germline V lookup: CDR1 SNHLY, CDR2 FYNNEI. V dropped 4 bases and J dropped 1 base, with 7 bases sitting between them. Here the CDR3 DNA reads TGTGCCAGCAGTGGGACCGAGAACACCGGGGAGCTGTTTTTT. Residues: CASSGTENTGELFF.

The gene calls are TRBV7-6 and TRBJ1-1, with a weak D call TRBD1 (5 bases). Trimming removed 1 base from V and 6 bases from J, with 9 bases in between. The CDR3 runs to 13 residues. Germline assignment: CDR1 SGHVS and CDR2 FNYEAQ. The CDR3 here is CASSLEMGAEAFF. CDR3 coding DNA: TGTGCCAGCAGCTTAGAAATGGGGGCTGAAGCTTTCTTT.

The gene calls are TRBV27 and TRBJ1-2; TRBD1 is a possible D gene (6 bases). The CDR3 extends over 13 amino acids. CDR1 and CDR2 from the germline V gene are MNHEY and SMNVEV (reference sequence). V was clipped by 4 bases and J by 4 bases, with 10 bases between them. CDR3 coding DNA: TGTGCCAGCAGTTCCGGACAGCGCTATGGCTACACCTTC. It specifies CASSSGQRYGYTF.

CDR3 protein: CATSDAGASYNEQFF. CDR3 DNA: TGTGCCACCAGCGATGCGGGAGCCTCCTACAATGAGCAGTTCTTC. The chain couples TRBV24-1 to TRBJ2-1, with 7 bases that match TRBD2. Looked up from germline, CDR1 is KGHDR and CDR2 is SFDVKD. The trim removed 7 bases at V and 0 bases at J, leaving 5 bases unmatched. CDR3 size: 15 residues.

The chain recombines TRBV7-2 with TRBJ2-4; 13 bases fit TRBD2. After removal of 1 base from V and 8 bases from J, the junction contained 5 bases not matched to a gene. The germline gives CDR1 SGHTA, CDR2 FQGNSA. The CDR3 has 16 residues. This CDR3 reads CASSLGGTSGAYIQYF. In DNA, the CDR3 is TGTGCCAGCAGCTTAGGGGGGACTAGCGGGGCGTACATTCAGTACTTC. The full variable domain, rest sourced from reference TRBV7-2 and TRBJ2-4, is GAGVSQSPSNKVTEKGKDVELRCDPISGHTALYWYRQSLGQGLEFLIYFQGNSAPDKSGLPSDRFSAERTGGSVSTLTIQRTQQEDSAVYLCASSLGGTSGAYIQYFGAGTRLSVL.